This record looks at one T cell receptor (beta chain) sequence and its context. The antigen is undetermined. This sample is drawn from a study of cytomegalovirus exposure and HLA in healthy donors. Donors were ostensibly healthy at sampling, although undocumented immune exposures were probable. Study-wide points: An analysis was carried out later, and it reportedly showed fewer N-insertions in an Asian-associated ancestry cluster than the approximately 700-donor mean.

Use of 60 Vbeta and 13 Jbeta primers characterized the PCR. The assay was immunoSEQ multiplex PCR, and TCRdb's table has in-frame clones only and misses some. The sample shows about 110,000 clones, around 70% of them seen only once. Trimming took 2 bases from V and 4 from J; bases not matched to a gene: 10. The CDR3 totals 17 residues. The germline V gene has CDR1 MNHNS and CDR2 SASEGT. The TCR sequence derives from a man aged 30 to 45 in good health and CMV-seropositive. The sequencing sample was made of PBMCs. The genes are TRBV6-1 and TRBJ2-7, with 11 bases identical to TRBD1. The CDR3 is CASSEFTRGTGGYEQYF. DNA of the CDR3: TGTGCCAGCAGTGAATTCACAAGGGGGACAGGGGGGTACGAGCAGTACTTC.